Listed here are 9 T cell receptor beta chains from one sample, sequenced in a study of blood T cell repertoires in COVID-19. Libraries were prepared by immunoSEQ multiplex PCR; TCRdb keeps only in-frame clonotypes and omits some of them. The profile covers under 100,000 clones, with about 90% appearing a single time and approximately 18% taken by the ten largest. Input material: peripheral blood. Every receptor here comes from a human donor in a cohort sampled during active COVID-19.

J is TRBJ2-3 and V is TRBV21-1; TRBD2 is taken as the D call from the table, unchecked against the DNA. TRBV21-1 is described as a pseudogene. The CDR3 covers 16 residues. The CDR3 reads CAARGASGGAPDTQYF. Here the CDR3 DNA reads TGTGCCGCTCGCGGGGCTAGCGGGGGGGCCCCAGATACGCAGTATTTT.

This chain joins TRBV4-1 and TRBJ1-5; possibly TRBD1 for D (5 bases). There are 14 residues in the CDR3. The V end was cut by 0 bases, the J end by 5 bases, with 8 bases between. Germline V lookup: CDR1 MGHRA, CDR2 YSYEKL. CDR3 nucleotide sequence: TGCGCCAGCAGCCAAGATATCAGGGATCAGCCCCAGCATTTT. This codes for CASSQDIRDQPQHF.

The chain is built from TRBV6-5 and TRBJ1-2; TRBD1 matches 7 bases. The ends lost 0 bases at V and 2 bases at J; junction bases unmatched: 3. The CDR3 length is 15 residues. Germline V lookup: CDR1 MNHEY, CDR2 SVGAGI. The CDR3 loop reads CASSYSGTENYGYTF. CDR3 bases: TGTGCCAGCAGTTACTCCGGGACAGAAAACTATGGCTACACCTTC.

V and J are TRBV5-1 and TRBJ1-3; 7 bases are shared with TRBD1. The CDR3 has 15 residues. V lost 5 bases and J lost 0; bases outside the gene matches: 5. Germline loops: CDR1 SGHRS, CDR2 YFSETQ. The CDR3 nucleotides read TGCGCCAGCAGAGCAGGGGGACTCTCTGGAAACACCATATATTTT. It yields the protein CASRAGGLSGNTIYF.

The V gene is TRBV5-4, the J gene TRBJ2-7; 9 bases agree with TRBD2. After removal of 0 bases from V and 4 bases from J, the junction contained 8 bases not matched to a gene. This CDR3 comprises 16 residues. CDR1 and CDR2 from the germline V gene are SGHNT and YYREEE (reference sequence). The CDR3 DNA reads TGTGCCAGCAGCTTGGCAGGCGGGGGGGGGAGGTACGAGCAGTACTTC. The encoded protein is CASSLAGGGGRYEQYF.

This sequence joins TRBV28 and TRBJ2-7, with 7 bases aligning to TRBD1. V dropped 8 bases and J dropped 0; count of bases not matched to a gene: 4. There are 13 residues in the CDR3. In germline, CDR1 is MDHEN, CDR2 SYDVKM. This chain's CDR3 is CASATGASYEQYF. As DNA, the CDR3 is TGTGCCAGCGCCACAGGGGCCTCCTACGAGCAGTACTTC. Together with reference TRBV28 and TRBJ2-7, the CDR3 gives the full variable domain: DVKVTQSSRYLVKRTGEKVFLECVQDMDHENMFWYRQDPGLGLRLIYFSYDVKMKEKGDIPEGYSVSREKKERFSLILESASTNQTSMYLCASATGASYEQYFGPGTRLTVT.

This chain joins TRBV9 and TRBJ2-1, with D tentatively TRBD2 (5 bases). Trimming left V 5 bases short and J 9 bases short, with 15 bases between. Per the germline V gene, CDR1 is SGDLS and CDR2 is YYNGEE. This CDR3 has 13 amino acids. This CDR3 reads CASSALGEGEQFF. The DNA for the CDR3 is TGTGCCAGCAGTGCACTAGGAGAGGGTGAGCAGTTCTTC.

The chain couples TRBV15 to TRBJ2-4; tentative D call: TRBD1 (8 bases). Germline-derived CDR1 and CDR2 are LNHNV and YYDKDF (reference sequence). Trimming left V 5 bases short and J 9 bases short, with 14 bases between. This CDR3 region has 13 residues. CDR3 amino acids: CATSGTGGAIQYF. In DNA, the CDR3 is TGTGCCACCAGCGGAACAGGGGGGGCCATTCAGTACTTC.

This chain joins TRBV2 and TRBJ1-6; TRBD1 is a possible D gene (6 bases). The CDR3 consists of 18 residues. Trimming pared 5 bases from V and 10 bases from J, leaving 27 bases between. Germline V gene lookup returns CDR1 SNHLY and CDR2 FYNNEI. CDR3 sequence (DNA): TGTGCCAGCAGTAAAGAGAGGGGAGGGACATCCGGACGCTCACCCCTCCACTTT. It yields the protein CASSKERGGTSGRSPLHF.